This TCR beta chain derives from a study of type 1 and type 2 diabetes patients (dated by TCRdb to 2016 to 2017). Background on the whole study: About ten type 1 diabetes patients, four type 2 diabetes patients and roughly six nondiabetic controls were recruited in China to form the cohort. In the study, high-throughput sequencing was used to profile TCRbeta repertoires so that type 1 diabetes, type 2 diabetes and nondiabetic individuals could be compared. Throughout the study, CD4 or CD8 MicroBeads on MACS columns were used to positively select CD4+ and CD8+ T cells from PBMCs. The TCRbeta libraries underwent paired-end sequencing on Illumina HiSeq 2000 or MiSeq instruments. Comparing approximately 19-cycle and approximately 26-cycle amplification showed similar V gene usage, suggesting similar primer efficiencies and random PCR bias. The whole study generated about 19 million paired-end reads. For the type 1 diabetes patients, the type 2 diabetes patients acted as a disease comparison group. On the study overall, not on this receptor specifically: Age and gender were not matched between study groups, possibly biasing interpretation. Type 2 diabetes repertoires showed high diversity, significantly greater than type 1 diabetes repertoires in both CD4+ and CD8+ T cells. Since just a limited number of T2D and control samples were sequenced, some T1D-only HECs might also appear in more T2D or control samples. Only a few highly-expanded CD4+ clones (median one) were found in type 2 diabetes patients, and these clones made up a median approximately 3.8% of reads. Highly correlated V and J gene usage patterns were observed for type 2 diabetes and control samples, with an average of approximately 0.97 between samples.

This sample was sequenced with an Illumina MiSeq. For TCRbeta CDR3 amplification, the template was genomic DNA taken from the sorted T cell subsets. The TCRbeta CDR3 region was amplified by multiplex PCR using 30 forward and 13 reverse primers. PCR products were purified with AMPure XP beads, then indices and adaptors were added in a second roughly 25-cycle PCR. Before sequencing, the libraries were purified from gel with the QIAquick Gel Extraction Kit. The original methods were these. FLASH was used to merge the paired-end reads, and IgBLAST was used to align the reads to IMGT V, D and J germline references. Reads with less than 70% alignment identity to germline references were removed, leaving 10 million to 14 million reads across the study. CDR3 boundaries, reading frame and productivity were assigned following IMGT definitions. Clones at or above 1% of reads were defined as highly-expanded clones, and diversity was measured by normalized Shannon entropy. Unpaired two-tailed t-tests were used to test group differences in Shannon entropy. TCRdb ran its own pipeline on the public reads, namely fastp trimming at Q25 and MiXCR clone calling, and kept in-frame beta chains. Entries that share a CDR3 protein sequence are merged under the most common genes and DNA. These V and J calls rely on TCRdb rather than the paper's analysis. The sample table shows about 270,000 distinct CDR3 sequences, and 47% are seen once. Around 15% of the sample rests with the top ten.

From cysteine to phenylalanine, the CDR3 is 12 amino acids long. Left in the record is the CDR3 DNA by itself, 36 bases read in frame from the first base. Cut back by 6 bases and 2 bases, the V and J ends lie 11 bases apart. As encoded in the germline V gene, CDR1 is SQVTM while CDR2 is ANQGSEA. All diabetic patients met standard classification criteria for type 1 or type 2 diabetes, with glucose and C-peptide assessed by WHO-recommended methods. Donors with other autoimmune diseases or infections within the previous four weeks were excluded. Roughly 9.5 milliliters of peripheral blood were drawn from each participant. LymphoPrep density separation was used to isolate PBMCs. On this clonotype: Its target antigen remains unknown. No quality values exist for individual bases; no much larger clone is one base distant.

Input material: peripheral blood mononuclear cells (PBMCs). This receptor was obtained from a man aged 18 to 29 with type 2 diabetes. The sequence links TRBV29-1 to TRBJ2-7; the D call is possibly TRBD1 or TRBD2, each sharing 5 bases. CDR3 loop: CSVDQGPYEQYF. DNA sequence: TGCAGCGTAGACCAGGGACCCTACGAGCAGTACTTC.